This T cell receptor (beta chain) was documented in a study of cytomegalovirus exposure and HLA in healthy donors. Whole-study context: A later analysis reported the same platform for the roughly 120 validation repertoires and the 650 to 750 first-cohort repertoires. Overall study findings and caveats: It was fewer than 200 TCR beta chains that were listed as cytomegalovirus-associated. According to reports, the classifier identified cytomegalovirus status with high specificity and sensitivity.

The donors were part of the 120-subject validation cohort, which stood apart from the approximately 670-subject first cohort. On this clone itself: Its target is not known.

Assay used: immunoSEQ multiplex PCR; TCRdb lists only in-frame clones, some missing. The sample shows 150,000 to 170,000 clones, around 84% of them seen only once. Germline values: CDR1 KGHSH, CDR2 LQKENI. V lost 0 bases to trimming and J lost 0 bases, with 8 bases between them. CDR3 length: 15 amino acids. Sequenced material: PBMCs. The chain links TRBV18 to TRBJ1-1, with D possibly matching TRBD1 (6 bases). This receptor was taken from a human donor in good health. The CDR3 DNA follows: TGTGCCAGCTCACCACCCGGGGGGCTGAACACTGAAGCTTTCTTT. Its protein product is CASSPPGGLNTEAFF.